This is a list of T cell receptor beta chains from one sample in a study of regulatory T cells in long-lasting Graves disease. MiXCR was run by TCRdb on the multiplex PCR reads, yielding one entry per CDR3 protein. The sample has under 400,000 distinct CDR3 sequences; over 15% are singletons. These data were also filed under a second study, of T cells in Graves' hyperthyroidism and ophthalmopathy.

The material sequenced was peripheral blood mononuclear cells (PBMCs), taken at new diagnosis, from a patient treated with antithyroid drugs. The receptors shown here come from a man aged 35 to 55 with Graves disease. Both conserved end residues are part of each CDR3. The D gene is left open where the match is weak. Clone sizes are given selectively: once, few, many, or a class where the clone is expanded.

J gene | D gene | clone size | V gene | CDR3 protein | CDR3 DNA
TRBJ2-5 | . | many | TRBV3-1 | CASSQEGFGGTQYF | TGTGCCAGCAGCCAAGAAGGTTTTGGGGGGACCCAGTACTTC
TRBJ1-4 | . | many | TRBV5-1 | CASSSLAPGVSETNEKLFF | TGCGCCAGCAGCTCTTTAGCGCCGGGGGTTAGTGAGACTAATGAAAAACTGTTTTTT
TRBJ1-1 | . | many | TRBV3-1 | CASSQQGLPEAFF | TGTGCCAGCAGCCAACAGGGGCTCCCTGAAGCTTTCTTT
TRBJ2-3 | TRBD1 | many | TRBV11-1 | CASSFGDRGADTQYF | TGTGCCAGCAGCTTCGGGGACAGGGGCGCAGATACGCAGTATTTT
TRBJ2-3 | TRBD2 | once | TRBV5-4 | CVSSFDGGVKDTQYF | TGTGTCAGCAGCTTTGACGGGGGGGTGAAAGATACGCAGTATTTT
TRBJ2-2 | TRBD2 | many | TRBV10-3 | CAISEGGRDTGELFF | TGTGCCATCAGTGAGGGGGGGAGGGACACCGGGGAGCTGTTTTTT
TRBJ1-6 | . | many | TRBV18 | CASSPGGNVPLHF | TGTGCCAGCTCACCGGGGGGGAACGTACCCCTCCACTTT
TRBJ2-7 | . | few | TRBV24-1 | CATSDFSRLLPYEQYF | TGTGCCACCAGTGATTTTTCGCGACTTCTCCCCTACGAGCAGTACTTC
TRBJ1-1 | . | . | TRBV29-1 | CSVERQGNTEAFF | TGCAGCGTTGAACGGCAGGGAAACACTGAAGCTTTCTTT
TRBJ1-2 | . | . | TRBV19 | CASTRDGGGIYGYTF | TGTGCCAGTACCCGGGACGGCGGGGGAATCTATGGCTACACCTTC
TRBJ2-2 | . | few | TRBV5-1 | CASSAGPGTGELFF | TGCGCCAGCAGCGCGGGACCTGGGACCGGGGAGCTGTTTTTT
TRBJ2-1 | TRBD1 | many | TRBV27 | CASRGTGGERRSFNEQFF | TGTGCCAGCAGAGGGACAGGGGGCGAGCGGAGATCCTTCAATGAGCAGTTCTTC
TRBJ2-3 | TRBD2 | . | TRBV3-1 | CASSEGLAVTDTQYF | TGTGCCAGCAGCGAAGGACTAGCGGTCACAGATACGCAGTATTTT
TRBJ2-1 | TRBD1 | . | TRBV5-4 | CASSLTGVQTNEQFF | TGTGCCAGCAGCCTTACAGGGGTCCAAACGAATGAGCAGTTCTTC
TRBJ1-2 | . | many | TRBV28 | CASSIWGADYGYTF | TGTGCCAGCAGCATATGGGGGGCGGACTATGGCTACACCTTC
TRBJ1-2 | TRBD1 | . | TRBV19 | CASSIGTVYGYTF | TGTGCCAGTAGTATCGGGACAGTCTATGGCTACACCTTC
TRBJ2-3 | TRBD2 | . | TRBV20-1 | CSVLTSGGVDTQYF | TGCAGTGTCTTGACTAGCGGCGGGGTAGATACGCAGTATTTT
TRBJ2-5 | . | . | TRBV20-1 | CSATVSWGAQETQYF | TGCAGTGCCACAGTTAGCTGGGGGGCTCAAGAGACCCAGTACTTC
TRBJ2-1 | . | many | TRBV7-2 | CASSLESSRGHEQFF | TGTGCCAGCAGCTTAGAAAGTAGCCGGGGGCATGAGCAGTTCTTC
TRBJ2-1 | TRBD1 | few | TRBV20-1 | CSARSADRGRGEQFF | TGCAGTGCTAGGTCAGCCGACAGGGGTAGGGGTGAGCAGTTCTTC
TRBJ2-3 | . | few | TRBV7-9 | CASSPTNSDTQYF | TGTGCCAGCAGCCCCACTAACTCAGATACGCAGTATTTT
TRBJ1-2 | TRBD1 | few | TRBV30 | CACQGQGEYYGYTF | TGTGCCTGCCAAGGACAGGGGGAATACTATGGCTACACCTTC
TRBJ1-1 | . | . | TRBV5-1 | CASSPISGGNTEAFF | TGCGCCAGCAGCCCTATTTCTGGGGGGAACACTGAAGCTTTCTTT
TRBJ2-7 | . | . | TRBV11-2 | CASREGAAGSYEQYF | TGTGCCAGCAGGGAAGGGGCAGCGGGCTCCTACGAGCAGTACTTC
TRBJ1-1 | . | many | TRBV6-5 | CASSYALPYEIGVNTEAFF | TGTGCCAGCAGTTACGCCCTCCCTTACGAGATAGGAGTGAACACTGAAGCTTTCTTT
TRBJ2-1 | . | . | TRBV19 | CASSMYSTYNEQFF | TGTGCCAGTAGTATGTATAGTACCTACAATGAGCAGTTCTTC
TRBJ2-7 | . | many | TRBV24-1 | CATSDHTGLYEQYF | TGTGCCACCAGTGACCATACAGGGCTCTACGAGCAGTACTTC
TRBJ2-5 | TRBD2 | many | TRBV7-2 | CASRIGTSGPQYF | TGTGCCAGCAGGATAGGGACTAGCGGGCCCCAGTACTTC
TRBJ1-5 | . | . | TRBV20-1 | CSARKVGNQPQHF | TGCAGTGCTAGGAAGGTGGGAAATCAGCCCCAGCATTTT
TRBJ2-7 | TRBD2 | few | TRBV18 | CASSSGTSGGASEQYF | TGTGCCAGCTCATCCGGGACTAGCGGGGGGGCATCCGAGCAGTACTTC
TRBJ2-5 | . | many | TRBV7-2 | CASTLLGPETQYF | TGTGCCAGCACCCTCCTAGGCCCAGAGACCCAGTACTTC
TRBJ2-5 | TRBD2 | many | TRBV6-1 | CASSRPPAGGQETQYF | TGTGCCAGCAGCCGGCCCCCAGCGGGGGGGCAGGAGACCCAGTACTTC
TRBJ2-5 | TRBD1 | many | TRBV11-2 | CASSFQGARETQYF | TGTGCCAGCAGCTTCCAGGGGGCCCGGGAGACCCAGTACTTC
TRBJ1-2 | TRBD1 | many | TRBV5-1 | CASSLDPDRVYGYTF | TGCGCCAGCAGCTTGGACCCTGACAGGGTCTATGGCTACACCTTC
TRBJ1-5 | . | many | TRBV7-8 | CASSLVFGGLNQPQHF | TGTGCCAGCAGCTTAGTATTTGGGGGGCTAAATCAGCCCCAGCATTTT
TRBJ2-2 | . | many | TRBV7-3 | CASPCGDTGELFF | TGTGCCAGCCCATGCGGGGACACCGGGGAGCTGTTTTTT
TRBJ1-1 | . | many | TRBV6-9 | CASSYSHTGSEAFF | TGTGCCAGCAGTTACTCTCATACAGGGTCTGAAGCTTTCTTT
TRBJ2-6 | TRBD1 | many | TRBV7-8 | CASSLGQGAGANVLTF | TGTGCCAGCAGCTTAGGACAGGGGGCTGGGGCCAACGTCCTGACTTTC
TRBJ1-3 | TRBD1 | many | TRBV7-9 | CASSHRDRVNTIYF | TGTGCCAGCAGCCACCGGGACAGGGTCAACACCATATATTTT
TRBJ2-5 | . | many | TRBV11-2 | CASSAPSSGETQYF | TGTGCCAGCAGCGCCCCTTCCTCGGGGGAGACCCAGTACTTC
TRBJ2-3 | . | many | TRBV6-2/TRBV6-3 | CASSQRLDGRDTQYF | TGTGCCAGCAGCCAACGACTAGACGGGCGAGATACGCAGTATTTT
TRBJ1-4 | . | many | TRBV10-3 | CALTPSPSRGAGSEKLFF | TGTGCCCTCACCCCTTCTCCGAGTAGAGGAGCGGGATCTGAAAAACTGTTTTTT
TRBJ2-1 | TRBD2 | . | TRBV7-8 | CASSLAGTSGGAYNEQFF | TGTGCCAGCAGCTTAGCCGGGACTAGCGGGGGGGCTTACAATGAGCAGTTCTTC
TRBJ2-5 | TRBD2 | few | TRBV9 | CASSVGLAGASQGTQYF | TGTGCCAGCAGCGTAGGGCTAGCGGGGGCCTCCCAGGGGACCCAGTACTTC
TRBJ2-7 | . | many | TRBV20-1 | CSANIPGHLYEQYF | TGCAGTGCTAATATACCGGGACACTTATACGAGCAGTACTTC
TRBJ2-3 | . | . | TRBV7-9 | CASSPRYSTDTQYF | TGTGCCAGCAGCCCAAGGTATAGCACAGATACGCAGTATTTT
TRBJ1-5 | TRBD1 | many | TRBV28 | CASSSGTGQHQPQHF | TGTGCCAGCAGTTCCGGGACAGGGCAACATCAGCCCCAGCATTTT
TRBJ1-1 | . | many | TRBV10-3 | CAISEYREAFF | TGTGCCATCAGTGAGTACAGGGAAGCTTTCTTT
TRBJ2-7 | . | many | TRBV28 | CASSYGRVRAYEQYF | TGTGCCAGCAGCTATGGCAGGGTACGGGCCTACGAGCAGTACTTC
TRBJ2-1 | . | . | TRBV13 | CASTERGNEQFF | TGTGCCAGCACCGAAAGGGGGAATGAGCAGTTCTTC
TRBJ1-5 | TRBD1 | many | TRBV2 | CASSERTGGNQPQHF | TGTGCCAGCAGTGAAAGGACAGGGGGCAATCAGCCCCAGCATTTT
TRBJ1-6 | . | . | TRBV2 | CASSEESNSPLHF | TGTGCCAGCAGTGAAGAATCCAATTCACCCCTCCACTTT
TRBJ2-7 | TRBD2 | . | TRBV6-2/TRBV6-3 | CASSYSLQTSGTSFYEQYF | TGTGCCAGCAGTTACTCTCTCCAAACGTCCGGGACTAGTTTCTACGAGCAGTACTTC
TRBJ2-3 | . | few | TRBV4-2 | CASSQGSGQSDTQYF | TGTGCCAGCAGCCAAGGATCCGGCCAATCAGATACGCAGTATTTT
TRBJ1-6 | . | . | TRBV5-1 | CASSPQGINSPLHF | TGCGCCAGCAGCCCCCAGGGGATTAATTCACCCCTCCACTTT
TRBJ1-1 | . | . | TRBV20-1 | CSAREVPWGANTEAFF | TGCAGTGCTAGAGAAGTGCCCTGGGGGGCGAACACTGAAGCTTTCTTT
TRBJ2-7 | TRBD1 | many | TRBV28 | CASRTSTSTGKYF | TGTGCCAGCAGAACCTCAACTTCGACAGGGAAGTACTTC
TRBJ1-6 | . | few | TRBV15 | CATSRDRGRNSPLHF | TGTGCCACCAGCAGAGATCGGGGAAGGAATTCACCCCTCCACTTT
TRBJ1-4 | TRBD1 | . | TRBV6-1 | CASSPTGASGEKLFF | TGTGCCAGCAGTCCTACAGGGGCGAGTGGTGAAAAACTGTTTTTT
TRBJ2-7 | TRBD1 | many | TRBV5-5 | CASSNTGTGTYEQYF | TGTGCCAGCAGCAATACCGGGACAGGGACCTACGAGCAGTACTTC